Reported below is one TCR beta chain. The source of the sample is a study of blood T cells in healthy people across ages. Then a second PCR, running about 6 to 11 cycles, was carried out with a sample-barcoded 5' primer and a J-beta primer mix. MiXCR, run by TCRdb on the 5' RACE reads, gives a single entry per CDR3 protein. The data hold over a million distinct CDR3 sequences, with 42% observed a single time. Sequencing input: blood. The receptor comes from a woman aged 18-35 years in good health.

CDR3 loop: CATNSGQANQPQHF. The CDR3 nucleotides read TGTGCCACCAATTCTGGACAGGCCAATCAGCCCCAGCATTTT. The genes are TRBV15 and TRBJ1-5; 7 nucleotides align to TRBD1. In germline, CDR1 is LNHNV, CDR2 YYDKDF (reference sequence). With V trimmed by 7 bases and J by 3 bases, 6 bases remained unmatched. This CDR3 spans 14 amino acids.